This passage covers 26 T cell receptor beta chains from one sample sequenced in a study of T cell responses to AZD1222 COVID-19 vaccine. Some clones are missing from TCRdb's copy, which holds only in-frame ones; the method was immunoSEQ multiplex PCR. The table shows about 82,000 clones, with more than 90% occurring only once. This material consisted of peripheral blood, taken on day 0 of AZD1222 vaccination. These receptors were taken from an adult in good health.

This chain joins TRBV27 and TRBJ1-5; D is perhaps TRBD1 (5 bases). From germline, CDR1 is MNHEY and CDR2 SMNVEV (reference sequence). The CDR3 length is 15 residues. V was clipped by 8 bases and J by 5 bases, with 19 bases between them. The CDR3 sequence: CASRGLGEVDQPQHF. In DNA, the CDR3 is TGTGCCAGCCGGGGATTAGGGGAGGTAGATCAGCCCCAGCATTTT.

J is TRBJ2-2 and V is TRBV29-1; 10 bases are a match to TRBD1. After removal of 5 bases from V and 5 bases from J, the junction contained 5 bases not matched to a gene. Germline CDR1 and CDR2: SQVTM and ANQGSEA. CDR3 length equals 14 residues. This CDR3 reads CSVQTGGFTGELFF. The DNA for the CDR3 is TGCAGCGTTCAGACAGGGGGCTTTACCGGGGAGCTGTTTTTT.

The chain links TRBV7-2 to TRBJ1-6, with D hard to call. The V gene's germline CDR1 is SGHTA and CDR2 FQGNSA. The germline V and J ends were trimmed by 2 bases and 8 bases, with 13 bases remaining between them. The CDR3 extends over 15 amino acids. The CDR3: CASSLNAERYSPLHF. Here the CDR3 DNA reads TGTGCCAGCAGCTTAAACGCCGAGAGGTATTCACCCCTCCACTTT.

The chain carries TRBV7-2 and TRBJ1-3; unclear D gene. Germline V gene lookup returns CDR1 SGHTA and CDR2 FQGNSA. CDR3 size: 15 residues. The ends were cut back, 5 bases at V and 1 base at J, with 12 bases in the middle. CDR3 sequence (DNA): TGTGCCAGCAGCCGCGGCCCGGAGTCTGGAAACACCATATATTTT. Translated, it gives CASSRGPESGNTIYF.

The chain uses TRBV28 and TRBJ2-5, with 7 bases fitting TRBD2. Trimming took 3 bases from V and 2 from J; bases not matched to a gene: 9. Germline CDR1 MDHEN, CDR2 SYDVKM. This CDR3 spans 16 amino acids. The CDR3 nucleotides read TGTGCCAGCAGTTTGGGGGGGAAGGGGCGACAAGAGACCCAGTACTTC. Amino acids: CASSLGGKGRQETQYF.

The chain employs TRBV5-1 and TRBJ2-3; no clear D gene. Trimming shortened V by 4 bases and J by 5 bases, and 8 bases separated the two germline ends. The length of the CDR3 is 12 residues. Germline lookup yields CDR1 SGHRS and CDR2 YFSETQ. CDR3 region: CASSQPGDTQYF. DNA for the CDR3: TGCGCCAGCAGCCAACCCGGAGATACGCAGTATTTT.

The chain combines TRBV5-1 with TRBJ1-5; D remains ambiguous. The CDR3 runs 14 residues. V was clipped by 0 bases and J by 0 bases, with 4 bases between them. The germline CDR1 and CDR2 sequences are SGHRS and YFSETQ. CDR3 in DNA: TGCGCCAGCAGCTTGGACAGTAGCAATCAGCCCCAGCATTTT. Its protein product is CASSLDSSNQPQHF.

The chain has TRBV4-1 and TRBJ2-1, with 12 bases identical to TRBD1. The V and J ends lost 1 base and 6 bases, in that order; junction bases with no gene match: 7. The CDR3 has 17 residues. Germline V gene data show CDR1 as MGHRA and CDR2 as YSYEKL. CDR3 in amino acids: CASSQGLGQGALNEQFF. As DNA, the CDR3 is TGCGCCAGCAGCCAAGGTTTGGGACAGGGGGCCCTCAATGAGCAGTTCTTC.

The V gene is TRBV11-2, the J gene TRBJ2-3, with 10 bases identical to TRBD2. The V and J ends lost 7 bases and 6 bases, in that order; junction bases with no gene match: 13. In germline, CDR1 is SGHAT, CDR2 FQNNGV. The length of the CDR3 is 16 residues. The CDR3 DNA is TGTGCCAGCACGCTGACTGGAGCGGGGGGGCCGGATACGCAGTATTTT. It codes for CASTLTGAGGPDTQYF.

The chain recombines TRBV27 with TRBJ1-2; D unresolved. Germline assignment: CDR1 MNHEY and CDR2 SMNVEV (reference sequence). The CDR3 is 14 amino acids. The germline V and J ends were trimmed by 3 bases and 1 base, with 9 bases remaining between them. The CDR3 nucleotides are TGTGCCAGCAGTTTCCTCGGGAGTAACTATGGCTACACCTTC. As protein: CASSFLGSNYGYTF.

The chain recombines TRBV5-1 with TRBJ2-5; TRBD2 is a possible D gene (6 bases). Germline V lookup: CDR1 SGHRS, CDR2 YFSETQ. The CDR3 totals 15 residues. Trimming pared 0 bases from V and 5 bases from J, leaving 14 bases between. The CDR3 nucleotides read TGCGCCAGCAGCTTGGTAAGCGGGTGGCTGGAGACCCAGTACTTC. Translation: CASSLVSGWLETQYF.

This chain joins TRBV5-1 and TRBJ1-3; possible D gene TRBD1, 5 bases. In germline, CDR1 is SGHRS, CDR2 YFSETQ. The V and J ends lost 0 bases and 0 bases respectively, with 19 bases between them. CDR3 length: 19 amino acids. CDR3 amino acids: CASSLAYSGQAFSGNTIYF. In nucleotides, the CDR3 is TGCGCCAGCAGCTTGGCGTATTCGGGGCAGGCCTTCTCTGGAAACACCATATATTTT.

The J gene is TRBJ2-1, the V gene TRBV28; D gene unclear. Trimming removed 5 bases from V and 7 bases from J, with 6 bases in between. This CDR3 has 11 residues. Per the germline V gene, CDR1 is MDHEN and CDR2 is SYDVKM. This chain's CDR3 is CASSPRNEQFF. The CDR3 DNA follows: TGTGCCAGCAGTCCCCGAAATGAGCAGTTCTTC.

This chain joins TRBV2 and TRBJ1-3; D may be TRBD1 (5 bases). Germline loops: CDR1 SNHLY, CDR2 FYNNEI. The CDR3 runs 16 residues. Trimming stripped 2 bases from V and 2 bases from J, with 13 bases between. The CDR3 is CASSEMVGTAGNTIYF. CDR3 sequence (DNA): TGTGCCAGCAGTGAAATGGTAGGGACGGCTGGAAACACCATATATTTT. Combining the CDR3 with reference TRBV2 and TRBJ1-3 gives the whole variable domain EPEVTQTPSHQVTQMGQEVILRCVPISNHLYFYWYRQILGQKVEFLVSFYNNEISEKSEIFDDQFSVERPDGSNFTLKIRSTKLEDSAMYFCASSEMVGTAGNTIYFGEGSWLTVV.

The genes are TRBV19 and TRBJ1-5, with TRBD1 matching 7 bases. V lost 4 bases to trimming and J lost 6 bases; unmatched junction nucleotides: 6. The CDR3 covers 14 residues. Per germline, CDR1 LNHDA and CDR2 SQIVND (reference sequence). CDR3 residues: CASSTRDSGQPQHF. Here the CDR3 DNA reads TGTGCCAGTAGTACTCGGGACAGCGGTCAGCCCCAGCATTTT.

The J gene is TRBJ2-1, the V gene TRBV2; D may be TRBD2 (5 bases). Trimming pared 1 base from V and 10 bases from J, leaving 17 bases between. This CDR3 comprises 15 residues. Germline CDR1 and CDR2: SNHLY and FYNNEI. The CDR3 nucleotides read TGTGCCAGCAGTGAAGACGGGGTAGAGGTAACCGAGCAGTTCTTC. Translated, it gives CASSEDGVEVTEQFF.

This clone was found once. CDR3: CASSELDRGNSPLHF. The CDR3 DNA follows: TGTGCCAGCAGTGAATTGGACAGGGGAAATTCACCCCTCCACTTT. The chain carries TRBV25-1 and TRBJ1-6; TRBD1 matches 9 bases. The germline CDR1 and CDR2 sequences are MGHDK and SYGVNS. The CDR3 covers 15 residues. Losses at the gene ends were 1 base for V and 7 bases for J; bases not matched to a gene: 2.

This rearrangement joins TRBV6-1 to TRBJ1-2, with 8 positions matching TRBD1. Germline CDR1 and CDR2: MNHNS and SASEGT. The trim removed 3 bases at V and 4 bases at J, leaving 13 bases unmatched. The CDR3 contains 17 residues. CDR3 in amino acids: CASSDRQGKLWLYGYTF. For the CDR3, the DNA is TGTGCCAGCAGTGACCGACAGGGGAAATTGTGGCTCTATGGCTACACCTTC.

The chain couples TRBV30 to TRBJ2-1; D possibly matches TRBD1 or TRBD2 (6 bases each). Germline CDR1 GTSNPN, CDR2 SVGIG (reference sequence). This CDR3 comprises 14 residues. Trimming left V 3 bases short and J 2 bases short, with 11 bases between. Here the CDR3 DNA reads TGTGCCTGGAGGGGGGGACACCCCTACAATGAGCAGTTCTTC. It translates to CAWRGGHPYNEQFF.

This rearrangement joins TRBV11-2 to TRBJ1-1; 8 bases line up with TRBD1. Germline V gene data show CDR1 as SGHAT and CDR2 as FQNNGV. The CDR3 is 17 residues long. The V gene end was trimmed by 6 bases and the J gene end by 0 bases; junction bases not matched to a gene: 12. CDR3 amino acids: CASRNDRGDYMNTEAFF. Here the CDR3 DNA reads TGTGCCAGCAGAAATGACAGGGGCGATTACATGAACACTGAAGCTTTCTTT.

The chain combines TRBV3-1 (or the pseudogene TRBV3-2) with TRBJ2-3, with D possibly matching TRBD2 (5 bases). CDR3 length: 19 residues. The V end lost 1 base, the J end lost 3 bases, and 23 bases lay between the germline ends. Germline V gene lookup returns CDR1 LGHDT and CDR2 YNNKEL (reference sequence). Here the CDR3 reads CASSQAREGFLRGTDTQYF. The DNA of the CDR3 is TGTGCCAGCAGCCAAGCACGTGAGGGTTTCCTAAGAGGTACAGATACGCAGTATTTT.

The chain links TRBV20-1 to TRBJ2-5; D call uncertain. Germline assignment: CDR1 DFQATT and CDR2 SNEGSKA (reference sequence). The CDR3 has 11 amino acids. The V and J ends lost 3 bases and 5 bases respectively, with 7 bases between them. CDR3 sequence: CSASARETQYF. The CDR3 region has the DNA TGCAGTGCTAGCGCACGGGAGACCCAGTACTTC.

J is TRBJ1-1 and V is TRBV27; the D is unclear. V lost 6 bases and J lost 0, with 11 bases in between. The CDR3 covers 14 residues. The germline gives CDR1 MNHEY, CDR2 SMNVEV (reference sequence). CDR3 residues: CASSPRGMNTEAFF. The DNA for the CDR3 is TGTGCCAGCAGCCCCCGCGGGATGAACACTGAAGCTTTCTTT.

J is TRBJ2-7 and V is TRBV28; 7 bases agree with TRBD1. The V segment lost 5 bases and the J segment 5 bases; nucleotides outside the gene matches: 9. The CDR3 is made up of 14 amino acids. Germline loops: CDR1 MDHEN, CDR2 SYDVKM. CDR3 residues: CASSPSDRVHEQYF. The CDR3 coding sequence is TGTGCCAGCAGTCCCTCTGACAGGGTCCACGAGCAGTACTTC.

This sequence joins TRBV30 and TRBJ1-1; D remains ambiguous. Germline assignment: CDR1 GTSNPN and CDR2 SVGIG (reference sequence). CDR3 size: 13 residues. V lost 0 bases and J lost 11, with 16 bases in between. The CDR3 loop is CAWSVYLGTGAFF. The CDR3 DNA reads TGTGCCTGGAGTGTATACTTGGGTACCGGCGCTTTCTTT.

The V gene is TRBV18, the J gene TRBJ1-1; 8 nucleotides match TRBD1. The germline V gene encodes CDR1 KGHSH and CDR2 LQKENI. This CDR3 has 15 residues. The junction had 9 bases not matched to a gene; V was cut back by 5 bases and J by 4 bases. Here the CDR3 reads CASSTWTGPGTEAFF. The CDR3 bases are TGTGCCAGCTCAACTTGGACAGGGCCGGGCACTGAAGCTTTCTTT. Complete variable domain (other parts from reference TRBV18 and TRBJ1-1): NAGVMQNPRHLVRRRGQEARLRCSPMKGHSHVYWYRQLPEEGLKFMVYLQKENIIDESGMPKERFSAEFPKEGPSILRIQQVVRGDSAAYFCASSTWTGPGTEAFFGQGTRLTVV.